The clone carrying this T cell receptor beta chain was seen just once. The sample belongs to a study of blood T cell repertoires in COVID-19. Across the study: Spain, Italy and the United States supplied samples that represented acute and convalescent COVID-19. Nucleic acid was either cDNA or gDNA, and it came from T cells, B-cell-depleted T cells, or PBMCs.

In the source study's methods: Reference gene primer amplification yielded estimated nucleated cell counts. Data came from immunoSEQ multiplex PCR; TCRdb stores just in-frame clones and leaves some out. V, J and clone size derive from that table, while D and trimming were established from the DNA sequence. The sample consists of roughly 40,000 clones, 88% of them appearing once. The germline gives CDR1 SGHRS, CDR2 YFSETQ. V dropped 0 bases and J dropped 11; count of bases not matched to a gene: 6. The CDR3 is 14 amino acids. This TCR derives from a woman aged 40-49 years with acute or convalescent COVID-19. Sample: peripheral blood. The chain joins TRBV5-1 to TRBJ1-1, with 11 bases that match TRBD1. DNA of the CDR3: TGCGCCAGCAGCTTGGAGGGACAGGGGGATAGGGCTTTCTTT. Protein: CASSLEGQGDRAFF.